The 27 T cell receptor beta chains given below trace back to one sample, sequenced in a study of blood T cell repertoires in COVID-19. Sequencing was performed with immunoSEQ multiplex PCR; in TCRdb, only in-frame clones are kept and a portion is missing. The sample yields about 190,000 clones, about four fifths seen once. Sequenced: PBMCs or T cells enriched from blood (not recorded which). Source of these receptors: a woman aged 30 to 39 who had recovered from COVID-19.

The CDR3: CASSTGTSGRDEQFF. The CDR3 DNA reads TGTGCCAGTAGTACCGGGACTAGCGGGAGGGATGAGCAGTTCTTC. The chain is built from TRBV19 and TRBJ2-1; 16 bases agree with TRBD2. The CDR3 is made up of 15 amino acids. From germline, CDR1 is LNHDA and CDR2 SQIVND (reference sequence). V gave up 4 bases and J gave up 8 bases; unmatched junction bases: 2.

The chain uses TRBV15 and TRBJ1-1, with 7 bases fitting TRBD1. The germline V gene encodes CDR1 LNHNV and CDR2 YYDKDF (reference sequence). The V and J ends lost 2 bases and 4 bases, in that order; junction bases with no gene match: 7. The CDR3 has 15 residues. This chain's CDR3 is CATSRQLTGATEAFF. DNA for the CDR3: TGTGCCACCAGCAGACAACTTACAGGGGCCACTGAAGCTTTCTTT.

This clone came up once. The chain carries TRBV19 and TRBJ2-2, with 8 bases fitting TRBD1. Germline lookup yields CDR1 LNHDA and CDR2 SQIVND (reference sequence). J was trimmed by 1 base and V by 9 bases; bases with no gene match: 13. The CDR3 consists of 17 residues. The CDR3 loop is CASHLNDRGGNTGELFF. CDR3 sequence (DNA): TGTGCCAGCCATTTGAACGACAGGGGTGGGAACACCGGGGAGCTGTTTTTT.

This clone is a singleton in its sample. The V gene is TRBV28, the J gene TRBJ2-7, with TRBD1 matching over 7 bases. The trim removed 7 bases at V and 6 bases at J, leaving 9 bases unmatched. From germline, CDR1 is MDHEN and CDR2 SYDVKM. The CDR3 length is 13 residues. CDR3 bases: TGTGCCAGCAATAGGGGGCAGGGCATCGAGCAGTACTTC. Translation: CASNRGQGIEQYF.

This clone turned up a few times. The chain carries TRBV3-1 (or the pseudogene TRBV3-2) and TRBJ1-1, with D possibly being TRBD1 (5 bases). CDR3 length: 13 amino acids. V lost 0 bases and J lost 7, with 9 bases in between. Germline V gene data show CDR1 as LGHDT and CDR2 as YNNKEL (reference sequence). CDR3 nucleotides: TGTGCCAGCAGCCAAGAAAGGAGGGGTGAAGCTTTCTTT. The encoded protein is CASSQERRGEAFF.

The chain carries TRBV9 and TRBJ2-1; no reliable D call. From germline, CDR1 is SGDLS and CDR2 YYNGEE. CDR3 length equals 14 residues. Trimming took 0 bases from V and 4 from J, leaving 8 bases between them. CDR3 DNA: TGTGCCAGCAGCGTAGGGAGCGCTTACAATGAGCAGTTCTTC. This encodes CASSVGSAYNEQFF.

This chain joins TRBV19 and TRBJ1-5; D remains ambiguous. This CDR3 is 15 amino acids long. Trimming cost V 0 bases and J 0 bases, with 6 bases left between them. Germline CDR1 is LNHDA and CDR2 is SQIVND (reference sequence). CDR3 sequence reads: CASSIDRSSNQPQHF. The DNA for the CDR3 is TGTGCCAGTAGTATAGATCGCAGTAGCAATCAGCCCCAGCATTTT.

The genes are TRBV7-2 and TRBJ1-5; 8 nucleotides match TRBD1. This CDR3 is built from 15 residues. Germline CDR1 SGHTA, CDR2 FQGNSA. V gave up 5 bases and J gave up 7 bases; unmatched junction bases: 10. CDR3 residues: CASSPTGGAGQPQHF. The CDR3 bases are TGTGCCAGCAGCCCTACAGGGGGGGCGGGGCAGCCCCAGCATTTT.

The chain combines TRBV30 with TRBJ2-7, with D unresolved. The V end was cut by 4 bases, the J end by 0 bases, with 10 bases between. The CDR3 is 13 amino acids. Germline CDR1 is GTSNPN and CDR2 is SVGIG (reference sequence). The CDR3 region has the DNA TGTGCCTGGACGGCAAGGAGCTCCTACGAGCAGTACGTC. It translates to CAWTARSSYEQYV.

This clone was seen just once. The CDR3 DNA is TGTGCCAGCAGTTCTGGGCGGGGAAATCAGCCCCAGCATTTT. Its protein product is CASSSGRGNQPQHF. The chain combines TRBV27 with TRBJ1-5, with D unresolved. There are 14 residues in the CDR3. Germline CDR1 MNHEY, CDR2 SMNVEV (reference sequence). V was clipped by 4 bases and J by 4 bases, with 11 bases between them.

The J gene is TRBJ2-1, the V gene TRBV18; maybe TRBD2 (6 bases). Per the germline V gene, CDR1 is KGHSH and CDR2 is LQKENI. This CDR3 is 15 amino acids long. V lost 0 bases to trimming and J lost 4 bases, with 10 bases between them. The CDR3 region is CASSPPVLAYNEQFF. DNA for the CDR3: TGTGCCAGCTCACCACCCGTACTAGCTTACAATGAGCAGTTCTTC.

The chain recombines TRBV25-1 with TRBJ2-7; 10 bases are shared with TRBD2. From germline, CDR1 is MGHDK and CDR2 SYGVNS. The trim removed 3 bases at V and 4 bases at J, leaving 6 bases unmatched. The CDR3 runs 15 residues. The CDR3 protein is CASSDPGTSEYEQYF. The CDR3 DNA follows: TGTGCCAGCAGTGATCCCGGGACTAGCGAGTACGAGCAGTACTTC.

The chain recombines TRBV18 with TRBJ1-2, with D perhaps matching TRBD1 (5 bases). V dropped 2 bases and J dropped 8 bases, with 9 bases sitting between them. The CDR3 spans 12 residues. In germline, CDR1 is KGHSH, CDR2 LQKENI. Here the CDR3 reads CASSPTGEGYTF. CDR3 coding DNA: TGTGCCAGCTCACCAACGGGGGAAGGCTACACCTTC.

CDR3 nucleotides: TGCGCCAGCAGCCAGACAGGGCTCGGGGCCAACGTCCTGACTTTC. Translating gives CASSQTGLGANVLTF. The chain combines TRBV4-1 with TRBJ2-6, with TRBD1 matching 7 bases. Unmatched junction bases numbered 3, after V lost 3 bases and J lost 4 bases. CDR1 is MGHRA, CDR2 YSYEKL, per germline. The CDR3 is 15 residues long.

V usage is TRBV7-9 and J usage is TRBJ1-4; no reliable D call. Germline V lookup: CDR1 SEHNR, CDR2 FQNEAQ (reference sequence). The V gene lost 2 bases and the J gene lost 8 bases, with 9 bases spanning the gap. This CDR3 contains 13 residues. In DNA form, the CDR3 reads TGTGCCAGCAGCTTACTTCAGGTCGAAAAACTGTTTTTT. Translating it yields CASSLLQVEKLFF.

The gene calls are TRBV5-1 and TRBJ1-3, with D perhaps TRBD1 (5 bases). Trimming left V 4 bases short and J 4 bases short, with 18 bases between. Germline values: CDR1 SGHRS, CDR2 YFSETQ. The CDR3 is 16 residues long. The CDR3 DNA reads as TGCGCCAGCAGCCTGACAGTCCTGACGTCGGGAAACACCATATATTTT. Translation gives CASSLTVLTSGNTIYF.

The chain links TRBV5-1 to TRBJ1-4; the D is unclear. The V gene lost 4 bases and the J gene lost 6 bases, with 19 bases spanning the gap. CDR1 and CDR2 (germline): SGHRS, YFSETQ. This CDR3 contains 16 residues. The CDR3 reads CASSPTLLPRDEKLFF. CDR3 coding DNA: TGCGCCAGCAGCCCTACGCTGCTACCACGGGATGAAAAACTGTTTTTT.

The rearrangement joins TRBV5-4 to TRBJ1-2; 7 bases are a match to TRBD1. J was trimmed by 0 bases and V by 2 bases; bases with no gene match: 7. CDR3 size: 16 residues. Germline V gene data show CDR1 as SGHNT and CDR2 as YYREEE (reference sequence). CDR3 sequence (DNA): TGTGCCAGCAGCTTCAGGGGGGCTCCTCCTAACTATGGCTACACCTTC. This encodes CASSFRGAPPNYGYTF.

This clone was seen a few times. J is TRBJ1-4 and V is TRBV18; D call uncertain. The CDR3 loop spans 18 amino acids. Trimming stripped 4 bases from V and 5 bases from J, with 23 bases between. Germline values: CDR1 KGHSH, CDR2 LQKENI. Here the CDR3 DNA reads TGTGCCAGCTCACAAATAAGATCGGGGATTAGGGCGAATGAAAAACTGTTTTTT. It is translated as CASSQIRSGIRANEKLFF.

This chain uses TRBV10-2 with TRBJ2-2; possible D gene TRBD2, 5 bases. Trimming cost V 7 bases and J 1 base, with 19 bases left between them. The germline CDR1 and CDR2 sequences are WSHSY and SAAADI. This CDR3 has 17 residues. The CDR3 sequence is CASIPLVAGKNTGELFF. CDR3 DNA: TGCGCCAGCATTCCCCTAGTAGCCGGGAAGAACACCGGGGAGCTGTTTTTT.

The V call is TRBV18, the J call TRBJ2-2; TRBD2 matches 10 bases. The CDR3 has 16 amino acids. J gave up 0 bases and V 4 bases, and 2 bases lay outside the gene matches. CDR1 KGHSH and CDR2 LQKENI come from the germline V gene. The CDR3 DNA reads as TGTGCCAGCTCACGCGGACTAGCGGCGAACACCGGGGAGCTGTTTTTT. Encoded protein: CASSRGLAANTGELFF.

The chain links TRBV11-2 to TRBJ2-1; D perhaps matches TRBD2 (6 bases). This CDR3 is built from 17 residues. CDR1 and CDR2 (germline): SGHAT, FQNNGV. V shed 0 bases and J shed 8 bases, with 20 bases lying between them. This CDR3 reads CASSLEYAGPPKDEQFF. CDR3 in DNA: TGTGCCAGCAGCTTAGAGTACGCGGGACCTCCTAAGGATGAGCAGTTCTTC.

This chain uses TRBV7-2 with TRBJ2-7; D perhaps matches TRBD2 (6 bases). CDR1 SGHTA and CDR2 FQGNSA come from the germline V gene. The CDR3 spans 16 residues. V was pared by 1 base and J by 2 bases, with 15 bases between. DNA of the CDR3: TGTGCCAGCAGCTTAGAAGGTAGCGGAACAACCTACGAGCAGTACTTC. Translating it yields CASSLEGSGTTYEQYF. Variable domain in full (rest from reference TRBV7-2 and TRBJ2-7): GAGVSQSPSNKVTEKGKDVELRCDPISGHTALYWYRQSLGQGLEFLIYFQGNSAPDKSGLPSDRFSAERTGGSVSTLTIQRTQQEDSAVYLCASSLEGSGTTYEQYFGPGTRLTVT.

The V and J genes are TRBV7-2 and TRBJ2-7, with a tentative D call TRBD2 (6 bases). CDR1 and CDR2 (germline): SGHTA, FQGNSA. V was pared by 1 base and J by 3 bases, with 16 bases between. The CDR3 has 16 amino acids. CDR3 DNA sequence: TGTGCCAGCAGCTTAGGGATGAGGCGGGGTGACTACGAGCAGTACTTC. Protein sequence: CASSLGMRRGDYEQYF.

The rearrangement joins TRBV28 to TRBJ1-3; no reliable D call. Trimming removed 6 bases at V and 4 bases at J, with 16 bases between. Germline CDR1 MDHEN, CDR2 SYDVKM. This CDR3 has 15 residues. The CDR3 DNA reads TGTGCCAGCAGCCCCCTCGGGTCTCCAGGAAACACCATATATTTT. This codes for CASSPLGSPGNTIYF.

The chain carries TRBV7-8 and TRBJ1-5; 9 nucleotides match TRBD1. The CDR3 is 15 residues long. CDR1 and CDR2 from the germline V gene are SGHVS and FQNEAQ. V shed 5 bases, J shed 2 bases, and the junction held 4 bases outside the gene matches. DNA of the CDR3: TGTGCCAGCAGCCGGGACAGGGCAGGCAATCAGCCCCAGCATTTT. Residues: CASSRDRAGNQPQHF.

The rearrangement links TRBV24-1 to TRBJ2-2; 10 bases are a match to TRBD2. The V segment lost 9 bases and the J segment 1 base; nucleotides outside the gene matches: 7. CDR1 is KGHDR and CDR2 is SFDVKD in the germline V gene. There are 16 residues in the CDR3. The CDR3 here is CATVPRTSGNTGELFF. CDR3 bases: TGTGCCACCGTACCCCGGACTAGCGGGAACACCGGGGAGCTGTTTTTT.